The entry below gives a single T cell receptor beta chain sequence along with its context. Antigen: not known. The table came from immunoSEQ multiplex PCR; TCRdb's copy has only in-frame clones and leaves some out. This table has under 150,000 clones, around 84% appearing once. These data are taken from a study of cytomegalovirus exposure and HLA in healthy donors. Study-level information: A subsequent analysis stated that the approximately 120 validation repertoires were run on the same platform as the 550 to 750 first-cohort repertoires. Study-wide points: Subsequent analysis found a tendency for first-cohort TCR clusters to co-occur within the 95 to 150 validation repertoires. 150 or so TCR beta chains were listed as cytomegalovirus-associated.

The donors were in the approximately 120-subject validation cohort; that cohort was separate from the roughly 660-subject first cohort. Germline lookup yields CDR1 SGHVS and CDR2 FNYEAQ. V lost 0 bases and J 9 bases, leaving 17 bases between the germline ends. This CDR3 is built from 15 residues. The specimen sequenced was PBMCs. The receptor was isolated from a man younger than 35 in good health and CMV-seropositive. The chain links TRBV7-6 to TRBJ2-5; a possible D gene is TRBD2 (7 bases). The CDR3 region is CASSLAPVLGGAQYF. CDR3 nucleotide sequence: TGTGCCAGCAGCTTAGCCCCGGTCCTAGGGGGGGCCCAGTACTTC.